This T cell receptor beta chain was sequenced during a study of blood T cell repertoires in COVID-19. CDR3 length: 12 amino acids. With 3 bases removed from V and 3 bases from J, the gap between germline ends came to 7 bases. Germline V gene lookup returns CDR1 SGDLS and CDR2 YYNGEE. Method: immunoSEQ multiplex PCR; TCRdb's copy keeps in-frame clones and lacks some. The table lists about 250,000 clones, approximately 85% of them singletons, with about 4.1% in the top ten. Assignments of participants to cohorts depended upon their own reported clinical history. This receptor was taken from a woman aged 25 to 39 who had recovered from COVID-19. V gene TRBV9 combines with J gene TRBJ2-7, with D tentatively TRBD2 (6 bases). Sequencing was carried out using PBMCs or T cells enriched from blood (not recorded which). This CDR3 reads CASSGGDYEQYF. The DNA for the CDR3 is TGTGCCAGCAGCGGGGGGGACTACGAGCAGTACTTC.